This T cell receptor beta chain comes out of a study of tumor-infiltrating lymphocytes in primary liver carcinoma. Broader study findings: Detection in all five tumor regions applied to only about 7-25% of top clones. Tumors had a significantly higher top-250-clone fraction than blood (p = 0.039).

Total RNA amounting to 500 ng was the source from which TCR beta cDNA was made with a constant-region primer. TCR beta libraries came from three nested multiplex PCR rounds using slightly modified ARM-PCR. MiXCR was run by TCRdb on the multiplex PCR reads, yielding one entry per CDR3 protein. Here the sample spans around 60,000 distinct CDR3 sequences, around 64% being singletons. This clonotype was seen a single time. Its antigen is not known. Unsorted bulk tissue of about 20-32 mg yielded co-extracted RNA and DNA. Over 80% of the cells in every tumor sample were viable tumor cells. The TCR was taken from a man aged 35-49 years with primary liver carcinoma and hepatitis B virus infection. Input material: liver tumor tissue from sampling region 4. The sample's subset: tumor region T4, right-lateral pole.

CDR3 residues: CASSPNSYEQYF. CDR3 nucleotides: TGTGCCAGCAGTCCGAACTCCTACGAGCAGTACTTC. The rearrangement links TRBV12-3 or TRBV12-4 to TRBJ2-7; no clear D gene. V was clipped by 5 bases and J by 0 bases, with 5 bases between them. The CDR3 extends over 12 amino acids.